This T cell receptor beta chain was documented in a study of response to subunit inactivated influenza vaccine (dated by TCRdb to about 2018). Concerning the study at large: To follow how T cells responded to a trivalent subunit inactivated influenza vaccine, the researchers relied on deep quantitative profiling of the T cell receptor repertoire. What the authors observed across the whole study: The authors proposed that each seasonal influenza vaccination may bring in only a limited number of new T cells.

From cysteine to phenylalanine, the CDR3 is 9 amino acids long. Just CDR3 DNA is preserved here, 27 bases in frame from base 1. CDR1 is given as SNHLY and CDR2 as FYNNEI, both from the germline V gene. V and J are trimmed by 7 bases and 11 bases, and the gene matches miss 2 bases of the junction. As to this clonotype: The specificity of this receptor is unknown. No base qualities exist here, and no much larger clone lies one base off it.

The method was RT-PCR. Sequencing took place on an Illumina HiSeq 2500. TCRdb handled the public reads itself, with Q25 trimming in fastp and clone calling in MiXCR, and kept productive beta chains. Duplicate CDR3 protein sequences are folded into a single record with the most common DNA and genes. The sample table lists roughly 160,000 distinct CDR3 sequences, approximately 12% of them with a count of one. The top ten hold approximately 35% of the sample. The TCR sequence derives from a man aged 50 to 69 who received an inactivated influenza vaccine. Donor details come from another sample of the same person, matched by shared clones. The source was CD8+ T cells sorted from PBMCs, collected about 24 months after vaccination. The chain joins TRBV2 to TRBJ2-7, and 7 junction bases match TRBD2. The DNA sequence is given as TGTGCCAGCAACCGGGGGGAGTACTTC. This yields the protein CASNRGEYF. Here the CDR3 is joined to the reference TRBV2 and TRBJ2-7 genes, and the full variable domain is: EPEVTQTPSHQVTQMGQEVILRCVPISNHLYFYWYRQILGQKVEFLVSFYNNEISEKSEIFDDQFSVERPDGSNFTLKIRSTKLEDSAMYFCASNRGEYFGPGTRLTVT.